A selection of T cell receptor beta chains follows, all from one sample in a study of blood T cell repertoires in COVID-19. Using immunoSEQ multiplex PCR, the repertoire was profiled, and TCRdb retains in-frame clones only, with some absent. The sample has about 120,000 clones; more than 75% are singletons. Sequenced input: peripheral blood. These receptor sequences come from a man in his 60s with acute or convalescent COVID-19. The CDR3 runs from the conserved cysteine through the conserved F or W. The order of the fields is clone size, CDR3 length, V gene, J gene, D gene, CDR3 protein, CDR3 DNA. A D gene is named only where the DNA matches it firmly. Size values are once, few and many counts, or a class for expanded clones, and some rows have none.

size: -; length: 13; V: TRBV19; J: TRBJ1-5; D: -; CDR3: CASNQDSNQPQHF; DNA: TGTGCCAGTAATCAGGATAGCAATCAGCCCCAGCATTTT
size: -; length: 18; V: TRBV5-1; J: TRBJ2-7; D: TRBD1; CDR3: CASSLGPLTGASSYEQYF; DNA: TGCGCCAGCAGCTTGGGGCCCCTCACAGGGGCAAGCTCCTACGAGCAGTACTTC
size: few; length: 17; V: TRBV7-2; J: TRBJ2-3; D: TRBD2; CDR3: CASSLSLAGGGTDTQYF; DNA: TGTGCCAGCAGCTTAAGCCTAGCGGGAGGGGGCACAGATACGCAGTATTTT
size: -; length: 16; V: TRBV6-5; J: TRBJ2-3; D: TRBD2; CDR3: CASSYSSGGGTDTQYF; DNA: TGTGCCAGCAGTTACTCGTCGGGAGGGGGTACAGATACGCAGTATTTT
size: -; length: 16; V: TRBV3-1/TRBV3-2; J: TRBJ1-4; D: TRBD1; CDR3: CASSHRGLATNEKLFF; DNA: TGTGCCAGCAGCCACAGGGGGCTTGCAACTAATGAAAAACTGTTTTTT
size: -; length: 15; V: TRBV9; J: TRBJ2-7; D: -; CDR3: CASSPGWDWTQEQYF; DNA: TGTGCCAGCAGCCCCGGCTGGGACTGGACTCAAGAGCAGTACTTC
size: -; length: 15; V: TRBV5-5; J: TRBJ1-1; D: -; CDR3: CASSHNRAQGTEAFF; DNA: TGTGCCAGCAGCCATAATAGGGCCCAGGGCACTGAAGCTTTCTTT
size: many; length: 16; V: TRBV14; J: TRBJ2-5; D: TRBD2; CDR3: CASSHWTSGSQETQYF; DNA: TGTGCCAGCAGCCATTGGACTAGCGGGAGCCAAGAGACCCAGTACTTC
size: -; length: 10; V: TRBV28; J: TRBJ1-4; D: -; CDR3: CASGYEKLFF; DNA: TGTGCCTCAGGGTATGAAAAACTGTTTTTT
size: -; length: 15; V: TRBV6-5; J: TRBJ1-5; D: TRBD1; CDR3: CASRRDRAGNQPQHF; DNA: TGTGCCAGCCGCCGGGACAGGGCCGGCAATCAGCCCCAGCATTTT
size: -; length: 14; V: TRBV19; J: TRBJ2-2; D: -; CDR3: CASSMGQRTGELFF; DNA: TGTGCCAGTAGTATGGGTCAGAGGACCGGGGAGCTGTTTTTT
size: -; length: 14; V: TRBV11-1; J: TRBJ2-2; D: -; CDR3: CASSLDRNTGELFF; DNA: TGTGCCAGCAGCTTAGACAGAAACACCGGGGAGCTGTTTTTT
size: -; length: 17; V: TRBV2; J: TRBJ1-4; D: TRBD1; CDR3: CASSERQGATRGEKLFF; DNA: TGTGCCAGCAGTGAGAGACAGGGGGCAACAAGAGGTGAAAAACTGTTTTTT
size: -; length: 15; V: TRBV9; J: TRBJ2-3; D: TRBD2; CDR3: CASSVGGGATDTQYF; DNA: TGTGCCAGCAGCGTAGGGGGAGGGGCCACAGATACGCAGTATTTT
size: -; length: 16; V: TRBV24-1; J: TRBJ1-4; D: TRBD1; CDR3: CATSDRGTGGGEKLFF; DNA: TGTGCCACCAGTGATCGAGGGACAGGTGGGGGAGAAAAACTGTTTTTT
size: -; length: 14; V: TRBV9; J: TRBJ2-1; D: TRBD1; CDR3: CASSVGTGGNEQFF; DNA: TGTGCCAGCAGCGTAGGGACAGGGGGCAATGAGCAGTTCTTC
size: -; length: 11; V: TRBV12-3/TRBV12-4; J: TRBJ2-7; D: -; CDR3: CASSLVYEQYF; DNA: TGTGCCAGCAGTCTTGTTTACGAGCAGTACTTC
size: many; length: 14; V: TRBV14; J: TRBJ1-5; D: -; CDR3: CASSQLFGGQPQHF; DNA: TGTGCCAGCAGCCAATTGTTCGGGGGTCAGCCCCAGCATTTT
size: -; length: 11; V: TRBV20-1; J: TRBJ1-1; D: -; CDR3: CSAIQEPEAFF; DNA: TGCAGTGCCATACAGGAGCCTGAAGCTTTCTTT
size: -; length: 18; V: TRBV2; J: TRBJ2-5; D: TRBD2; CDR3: CASSLQGASGRAQETQYF; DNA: TGTGCCAGCAGCCTACAGGGGGCTAGCGGGAGGGCACAAGAGACCCAGTACTTC
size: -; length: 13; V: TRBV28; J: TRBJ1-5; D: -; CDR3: CASSFKPDQPQHF; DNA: TGTGCCAGCAGTTTCAAGCCGGATCAGCCCCAGCATTTT
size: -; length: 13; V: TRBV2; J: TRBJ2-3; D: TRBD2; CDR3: CASNPREADTQYF; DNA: TGTGCCAGCAATCCGCGGGAGGCAGATACGCAGTATTTT
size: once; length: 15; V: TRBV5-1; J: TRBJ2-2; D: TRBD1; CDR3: CASSFETGGAGELFF; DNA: TGCGCCAGCAGCTTCGAAACAGGGGGTGCCGGGGAGCTGTTTTTT
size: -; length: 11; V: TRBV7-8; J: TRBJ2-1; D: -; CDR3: CASRTNDEQFF; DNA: TGTGCCAGCAGGACAAACGATGAGCAGTTCTTC
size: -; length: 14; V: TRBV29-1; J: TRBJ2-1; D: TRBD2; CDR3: CSVLGVAGGNEQFF; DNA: TGCAGCGTCCTCGGGGTAGCGGGGGGGAATGAGCAGTTCTTC
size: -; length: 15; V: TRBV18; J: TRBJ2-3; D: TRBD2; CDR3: CASSPPLAGADTQYF; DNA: TGTGCCAGCTCACCCCCTCTAGCGGGAGCAGATACGCAGTATTTT
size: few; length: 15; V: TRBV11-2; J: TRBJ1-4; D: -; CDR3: CASSLSRGSNEKLFF; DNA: TGTGCCAGCAGCTTATCAAGGGGGTCCAATGAAAAACTGTTTTTT
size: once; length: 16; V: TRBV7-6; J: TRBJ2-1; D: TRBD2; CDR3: CASRDAGAGGDNEQFF; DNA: TGTGCCAGCAGGGACGCTGGGGCGGGAGGGGACAATGAGCAGTTCTTC
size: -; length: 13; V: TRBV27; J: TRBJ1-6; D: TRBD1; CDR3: CASRVTGNSPLHF; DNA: TGTGCCAGCAGGGTGACAGGGAATTCACCCCTCCACTTT
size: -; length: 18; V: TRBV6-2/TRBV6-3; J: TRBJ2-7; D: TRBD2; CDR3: CASSWASRLAGDPYEQYF; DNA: TGTGCCAGCAGTTGGGCGAGCCGGCTAGCGGGAGACCCCTACGAGCAGTACTTC
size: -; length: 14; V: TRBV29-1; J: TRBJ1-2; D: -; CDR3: CSVQEGSGNYGYTF; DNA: TGCAGCGTTCAGGAGGGCAGTGGAAACTATGGCTACACCTTC
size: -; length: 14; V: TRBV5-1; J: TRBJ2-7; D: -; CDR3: CASRSTGVFNEQYF; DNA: TGCGCCAGCAGGAGTACGGGGGTATTCAACGAGCAGTACTTC
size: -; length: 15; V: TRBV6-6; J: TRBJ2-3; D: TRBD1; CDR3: CASSTGQGVQDTQYF; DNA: TGTGCCAGCAGTACGGGACAGGGGGTACAAGATACGCAGTATTTT
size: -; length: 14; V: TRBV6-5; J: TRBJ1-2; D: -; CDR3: CASTPTVANYGYTF; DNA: TGTGCCAGCACCCCCACGGTAGCTAACTATGGCTACACCTTC
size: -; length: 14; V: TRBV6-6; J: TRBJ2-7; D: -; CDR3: CASRGGGGNYEQYF; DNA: TGTGCCAGTCGCGGAGGGGGCGGCAACTACGAGCAGTACTTC
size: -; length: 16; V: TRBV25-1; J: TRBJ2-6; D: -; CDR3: CASSQGSDSGANVLTF; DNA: TGTGCCAGCAGTCAGGGTTCAGACTCTGGGGCCAACGTCCTGACTTTC
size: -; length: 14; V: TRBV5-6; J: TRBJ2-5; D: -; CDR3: CASSLLQNQETQYF; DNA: TGTGCCAGCAGCTTGCTACAGAACCAAGAGACCCAGTACTTC
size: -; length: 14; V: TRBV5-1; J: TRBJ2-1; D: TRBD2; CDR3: CASSFEAGHNEQFF; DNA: TGCGCCAGCAGCTTCGAAGCGGGGCACAATGAGCAGTTCTTC
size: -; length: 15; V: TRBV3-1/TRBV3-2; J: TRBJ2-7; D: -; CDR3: CASSQVQGGSGEQYF; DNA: TGTGCCAGCAGCCAAGTCCAGGGAGGATCAGGCGAGCAGTACTTC
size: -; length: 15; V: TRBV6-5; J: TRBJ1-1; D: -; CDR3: CASSYSGILNTEAFF; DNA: TGTGCCAGCAGTTACTCGGGCATTTTGAACACTGAAGCTTTCTTT
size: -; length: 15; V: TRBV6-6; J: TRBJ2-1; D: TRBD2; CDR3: CASSPRTSGRNEQFF; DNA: TGTGCCAGCAGCCCCAGGACTAGCGGGAGAAATGAGCAGTTCTTC
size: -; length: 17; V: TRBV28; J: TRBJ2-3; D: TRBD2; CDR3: CASSSAGGRGDTDTQYF; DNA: TGTGCCAGCAGTTCAGCCGGGGGGAGAGGGGACACAGATACGCAGTATTTT
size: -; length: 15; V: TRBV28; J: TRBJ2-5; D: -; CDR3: CASSPISLTGETQYF; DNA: TGTGCCAGCAGTCCCATAAGCTTGACAGGAGAGACCCAGTACTTC
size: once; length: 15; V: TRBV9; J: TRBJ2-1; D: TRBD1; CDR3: CASSVVGTGVNEQFF; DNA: TGTGCCAGCAGCGTAGTCGGGACAGGGGTAAATGAGCAGTTCTTC
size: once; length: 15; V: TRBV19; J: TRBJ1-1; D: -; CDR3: CASSRGNDRVPEAFF; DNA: TGTGCCAGTAGTAGGGGCAATGACAGAGTCCCTGAAGCTTTCTTT
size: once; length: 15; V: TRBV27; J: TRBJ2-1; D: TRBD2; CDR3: CASSKLAGGQYEQFF; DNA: TGTGCCAGCAGCAAACTAGCGGGAGGGCAGTATGAGCAGTTCTTC
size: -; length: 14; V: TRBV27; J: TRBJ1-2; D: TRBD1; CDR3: CASSFSQGAYGYTF; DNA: TGTGCCAGCAGTTTCTCACAGGGGGCCTATGGCTACACCTTC
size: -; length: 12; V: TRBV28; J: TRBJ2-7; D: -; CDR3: CASSLFGYEQYF; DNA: TGTGCCAGCAGTTTATTCGGCTACGAGCAGTACTTC
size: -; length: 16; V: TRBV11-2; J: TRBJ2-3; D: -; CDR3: CASSLARTANTDTQYF; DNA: TGTGCCAGCAGCTTAGCTCGGACAGCAAACACAGATACGCAGTATTTT
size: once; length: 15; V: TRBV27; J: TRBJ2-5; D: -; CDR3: CASSPNPRGRETQYF; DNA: TGTGCCAGCAGTCCAAATCCAAGGGGAAGAGAGACCCAGTACTTC
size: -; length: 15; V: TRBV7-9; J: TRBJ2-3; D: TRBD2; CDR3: CASRRTSGGTDTQYF; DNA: TGTGCCAGCAGGCGGACTAGCGGAGGAACAGATACGCAGTATTTT
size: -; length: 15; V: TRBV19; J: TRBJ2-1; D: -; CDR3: CASSRHSSKYNEQFF; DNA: TGTGCCAGTAGTAGGCACAGTTCGAAGTACAATGAGCAGTTCTTC
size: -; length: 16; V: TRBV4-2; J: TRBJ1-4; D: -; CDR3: CASSQDPGNTNEKLFF; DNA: TGTGCCAGCAGCCAAGATCCGGGGAACACTAATGAAAAACTGTTTTTT
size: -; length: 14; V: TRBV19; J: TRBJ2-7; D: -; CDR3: CASSITEGSYEQYF; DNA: TGTGCCAGTAGTATTACGGAGGGGTCCTACGAGCAGTACTTC
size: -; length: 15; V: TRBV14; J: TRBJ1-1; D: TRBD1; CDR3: CASSQTGGADTEAFF; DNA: TGTGCCAGCAGCCAGACAGGGGGCGCGGACACTGAAGCTTTCTTT
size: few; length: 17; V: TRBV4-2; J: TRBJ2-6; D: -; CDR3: CASSARAGETGANVLTF; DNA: TGTGCCAGCAGCGCTCGTGCAGGGGAGACTGGGGCCAACGTCCTGACTTTC
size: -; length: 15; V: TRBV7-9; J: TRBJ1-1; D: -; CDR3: CASSPRGGGDTEAFF; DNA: TGTGCCAGCAGCCCCCGAGGAGGGGGGGACACTGAAGCTTTCTTT
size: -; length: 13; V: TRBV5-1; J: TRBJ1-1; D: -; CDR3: CASSLEGVTEAFF; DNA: TGCGCCAGCAGCTTGGAGGGGGTGACTGAAGCTTTCTTT